Listed below are T cell receptor beta chains from one sample, sequenced in a study of T-cell reconstitution after alpha-beta-depleted transplantation in children. One entry per CDR3 protein, called by TCRdb with MiXCR from the PCR reads. The table records hundreds of thousands of distinct CDR3 sequences, around a tenth of them present only once. Sequenced here: peripheral blood, sampled 180 days after TCRalphabeta/CD19-depleted stem cell transplant. These receptors came from a male patient between 2 and 15 years old who had a stem cell transplant for chronic granulomatous disease, so the T cells may come from the graft donor. Both conserved end residues are part of each CDR3. The order of the fields is J gene, V gene, CDR3 protein.

j_call: TRBJ2-7; v_call: TRBV18; cdr3_aa: CASSPERRVHEQYF
j_call: TRBJ2-1; v_call: TRBV4-3; cdr3_aa: CASSQGLGNEQFF
j_call: TRBJ2-5; v_call: TRBV20-1; cdr3_aa: CSVAEGAETQYF
j_call: TRBJ2-3; v_call: TRBV11-2; cdr3_aa: CASSLRGQTQYF
j_call: TRBJ2-7; v_call: TRBV27; cdr3_aa: CASSLGRMGYEQYF
j_call: TRBJ2-2; v_call: TRBV30; cdr3_aa: CAWRHSPGELFF
j_call: TRBJ2-1; v_call: TRBV11-2; cdr3_aa: CASTEVAGVGFFF
j_call: TRBJ2-3; v_call: TRBV18; cdr3_aa: CASSPLPGTSGLSTDTQYF
j_call: TRBJ2-7; v_call: TRBV12-3/TRBV12-4; cdr3_aa: CASSSSSGRSSYEQYF
j_call: TRBJ1-1; v_call: TRBV18; cdr3_aa: CASSPPGLRSNTEAFF
j_call: TRBJ2-3; v_call: TRBV5-1; cdr3_aa: CASRQQLAPGTDTQYF
j_call: TRBJ2-2; v_call: TRBV4-2; cdr3_aa: CASSQDSPVRVTGELFF
j_call: TRBJ2-3; v_call: TRBV11-1; cdr3_aa: CASKDEGGTDTQYF
j_call: TRBJ1-1; v_call: TRBV28; cdr3_aa: CASSLLGGVGEAFF
j_call: TRBJ2-1; v_call: TRBV11-2; cdr3_aa: CASSLDGTSGRKYNEQFF
j_call: TRBJ2-4; v_call: TRBV7-9; cdr3_aa: CASSLPGAVAKNIQYF
j_call: TRBJ1-5; v_call: TRBV10-2; cdr3_aa: CASSSGQGRQPQHF
j_call: TRBJ2-6; v_call: TRBV29-1; cdr3_aa: CSVEGCEGAVSTLGANVLTF
j_call: TRBJ2-3; v_call: TRBV30; cdr3_aa: CAWNLGAAWDTQYF
j_call: TRBJ2-7; v_call: TRBV2; cdr3_aa: CASSLASMTGDPYEQYF
j_call: TRBJ2-4; v_call: TRBV20-1; cdr3_aa: CSAKGVDIQYF
j_call: TRBJ2-1; v_call: TRBV19; cdr3_aa: CATGRGSFNEQFF
j_call: TRBJ2-1; v_call: TRBV11-2; cdr3_aa: CASSLDIQTFKQFF
j_call: TRBJ1-2; v_call: TRBV29-1; cdr3_aa: CSVGGEGGYTF
j_call: TRBJ2-1; v_call: TRBV9; cdr3_aa: CASSVGRRGTSGYNEQFF
j_call: TRBJ1-5; v_call: TRBV19; cdr3_aa: CASSISRNSNQPQHF
j_call: TRBJ1-1; v_call: TRBV29-1; cdr3_aa: CSVVGDREAFF
j_call: TRBJ2-5; v_call: TRBV4-2; cdr3_aa: CASSQEGLQETQYF
j_call: TRBJ1-2; v_call: TRBV28; cdr3_aa: CASSLSPTGNYGYTF
j_call: TRBJ1-3; v_call: TRBV18; cdr3_aa: CASSMGQHSGNTIYF